The clone carrying this T cell receptor beta chain was picked up a small number of times. Its cognate antigen is unknown. The CDR3 covers 14 residues. Germline CDR1 LGHDT, CDR2 YNNKEL (reference sequence). Deletions cut 2 bases from V and 4 bases from J, with 9 bases between. From the RT-PCR reads, TCRdb called clonotypes with MiXCR, one entry per CDR3 protein. Of about 650,000 distinct CDR3 sequences in the sample, around 16% are singletons; the top ten hold around a tenth. These data come from a study of response to subunit inactivated influenza vaccine. Whole-study findings and limits: After each seasonal influenza vaccination, few new T cells are recruited, the authors suggested.

The chain employs TRBV3-1 and TRBJ1-5; D unclear. This TCR derives from a man aged 50 to 60 who received an inactivated influenza vaccine. Source: PBMCs from blood, taken 12 days after vaccination. This CDR3 reads CASSQSEENQPQHF. DNA for the CDR3: TGTGCCAGCAGCCAATCGGAGGAAAATCAGCCCCAGCATTTT. Combining the CDR3 with reference TRBV3-1 and TRBJ1-5 gives the whole variable domain DTAVSQTPKYLVTQMGNDKSIKCEQNLGHDTMYWYKQDSKKFLKIMFSYNNKELIINETVPNRFSPKSPDKAHLNLHINSLELGDSAVYFCASSQSEENQPQHFGDGTRLSIL.